A single sample gave rise to the 23 T cell receptor beta chains below, sequenced in a study of blood T cell repertoires in COVID-19. Produced via immunoSEQ multiplex PCR; TCRdb's table is partial and in-frame only. The sample has hundreds of thousands of clones, around nine tenths seen once. The material sequenced was PBMCs or T cells enriched from blood (not recorded which). The origin of the receptors is a woman in her 50s who had recovered from COVID-19.

The genes are TRBV28 and TRBJ1-2, with TRBD1 matching over 7 bases. The CDR3 extends over 12 amino acids. Germline assignment: CDR1 MDHEN and CDR2 SYDVKM. With V trimmed by 6 bases and J by 8 bases, 6 bases remained unmatched. The CDR3 loop is CASSSTGLGYTF. CDR3 nucleotide sequence: TGTGCCAGCAGCTCGACAGGGCTCGGCTACACCTTC.

The chain recombines TRBV7-9 with TRBJ1-1; D is uncertain. Germline V gene data show CDR1 as SEHNR and CDR2 as FQNEAQ (reference sequence). The length of the CDR3 is 12 residues. V was cut by 5 bases and J by 10 bases, with 14 bases left in between. The CDR3 bases are TGTGCCAGCAGCCTGGGCAATCTGGGAGCTTTCTTT. It encodes CASSLGNLGAFF.

The chain is built from TRBV7-2 and TRBJ2-7, with D possibly matching TRBD2 (6 bases). There are 14 residues in the CDR3. Trimming pared 7 bases from V and 3 bases from J, leaving 16 bases between. Germline CDR1 reads SGHTA; CDR2 reads FQGNSA. The CDR3 nucleotides are TGTGCCAGCACTACTGGGGGGACTTTCTACGAGCAGTACTTC. Translating gives CASTTGGTFYEQYF.

The rearrangement uses TRBV6-2 or TRBV6-3 and TRBJ1-5; D gene ambiguous. The CDR3 totals 15 residues. CDR1 MNHEY and CDR2 SVGEGT come from the germline V gene. V was shortened by 4 bases and J by 7 bases, with 17 bases between the two germline ends. The CDR3 nucleotides are TGTGCCAGCAGTTTTATTGAAGAGGGCGGGCAGCCCCAGCATTTT. Translated, it gives CASSFIEEGGQPQHF.

V gene TRBV28 combines with J gene TRBJ2-1; 12 bases map to TRBD2. The CDR3 consists of 16 residues. Trimming took 7 bases from V and 6 from J; bases not matched to a gene: 10. The germline gives CDR1 MDHEN, CDR2 SYDVKM. The CDR3 reads CASIIAGLAGINEQFF. The CDR3 DNA is TGTGCCAGCATAATCGCGGGACTAGCGGGCATCAATGAGCAGTTCTTC.

The rearrangement uses TRBV7-2 and TRBJ1-2, with D possibly TRBD1 on 6 matching bases. The V gene's germline CDR1 is SGHTA and CDR2 FQGNSA. With 1 base removed from V and 7 bases from J, the gap between germline ends came to 16 bases. This CDR3 contains 15 residues. DNA of the CDR3: TGTGCCAGCAGCTTAGTAGGGGGAGCACAGGGTGGCTACACCTTC. Translating it yields CASSLVGGAQGGYTF.

This chain joins TRBV2 and TRBJ1-5; D unresolved. CDR1 is SNHLY, CDR2 FYNNEI, per germline. V was shortened by 3 bases and J by 9 bases, with 12 bases between the two germline ends. This CDR3 has 13 amino acids. CDR3 loop: CASSELREGPQHF. In DNA form, the CDR3 reads TGTGCCAGCAGTGAGCTGAGAGAGGGGCCCCAGCATTTT.

The V gene is TRBV4-3, the J gene TRBJ2-5; the match to TRBD2 covers 11 bases. The CDR3 covers 22 residues. Germline values: CDR1 LGHNA, CDR2 YSLEER. The V and J ends lost 0 bases and 4 bases, in that order; junction bases with no gene match: 22. The CDR3 coding sequence is TGCGCCAGCAGCCAAGATCTCCCCCCCGGACAGGGGACTAGCGGAGAAAGAGAGACCCAGTACTTC. Encoded protein: CASSQDLPPGQGTSGERETQYF.

This chain links TRBV28 with TRBJ2-2, with 7 bases fitting TRBD2. From germline, CDR1 is MDHEN and CDR2 SYDVKM. V shed 8 bases and J 4 bases; nucleotides not matched to a gene: 16. The CDR3 length is 17 residues. CDR3 coding DNA: TGTGCCAGCTATGATTCGGGACGCGGGGGATTCACCGGGGAGCTGTTTTTT. Encoded protein: CASYDSGRGGFTGELFF.

This chain connects TRBV5-1 to TRBJ1-4, with a tentative D call TRBD1 (5 bases). Germline CDR1 reads SGHRS; CDR2 reads YFSETQ. The CDR3 covers 15 residues. V was trimmed by 0 bases and J by 3 bases, leaving 9 bases between them. CDR3 DNA: TGCGCCAGCAGCTTGGAGGGGCCGCCTAATGAAAAACTGTTTTTT. It translates to CASSLEGPPNEKLFF.

This chain uses TRBV25-1 with TRBJ2-7; 7 bases match TRBD1. This CDR3 has 14 residues. Germline V gene data show CDR1 as MGHDK and CDR2 as SYGVNS. Trimming took 5 bases from V and 2 from J; bases not matched to a gene: 6. The DNA for the CDR3 is TGTGCCAGCAGTACTCCGGGACAGACCTACGAGCAGTACTTC. Translation gives CASSTPGQTYEQYF.

V and J are TRBV6-5 and TRBJ2-3; TRBD2 aligns across 11 bases. V lost 4 bases, J lost 2 bases, and 5 bases stayed unmatched. The CDR3 totals 16 residues. Germline V gene data show CDR1 as MNHEY and CDR2 as SVGAGI. CDR3 sequence reads: CASSSGTSGFTDTQYF. Written as DNA, the CDR3 is TGTGCCAGCAGTTCCGGGACTAGCGGTTTCACAGATACGCAGTATTTT.

V is TRBV12-3 or TRBV12-4 and J is TRBJ2-7; 7 nucleotides line up with TRBD1. J lost 6 bases, V lost 7 bases, and 6 bases had no gene match. This CDR3 contains 12 residues. The CDR3 region is CASTKTGLEQYF. The CDR3 bases are TGTGCCAGCACCAAGACAGGGCTCGAGCAGTACTTC.

V is TRBV3-1 (or the pseudogene TRBV3-2) and J is TRBJ1-4, with D possibly matching TRBD1 (6 bases). Trimming shortened V by 5 bases and J by 8 bases, and 21 bases separated the two germline ends. The CDR3 spans 16 residues. The germline CDR1 and CDR2 sequences are LGHDT and YNNKEL (reference sequence). This CDR3 reads CASSGYTGISREKLFF. In DNA, the CDR3 is TGTGCCAGCAGCGGGTATACAGGGATAAGTCGAGAAAAACTGTTTTTT.

The chain is built from TRBV5-1 and TRBJ1-2; 9 bases align to TRBD1. J was trimmed by 6 bases and V by 3 bases; bases with no gene match: 6. Per germline, CDR1 SGHRS and CDR2 YFSETQ. The CDR3 is 14 residues long. The CDR3 reads CASSSSGTGHGYTF. In DNA, the CDR3 is TGCGCCAGCAGCTCCTCCGGGACAGGGCATGGCTACACCTTC.

The chain uses TRBV29-1 and TRBJ1-4, with TRBD1 as a possible D gene (5 bases). The V end lost 5 bases, the J end lost 2 bases, and 9 bases lay between the germline ends. Germline CDR1 reads SQVTM; CDR2 reads ANQGSEA. The CDR3 has 13 amino acids. This CDR3 is CSVYRSTNEKLFF. For the CDR3, the DNA is TGCAGCGTTTACAGGTCTACTAATGAAAAACTGTTTTTT.

The DNA for the CDR3 is TGTGCCAGTAGTATCTCCCCGTTCCAGCCCCAGCATTTT. Amino acid sequence: CASSISPFQPQHF. The chain uses TRBV19 and TRBJ1-5; D not resolved. CDR1 is LNHDA and CDR2 is SQIVND in the germline V gene (reference sequence). There are 13 residues in the CDR3. Trimming left V 3 bases short and J 7 bases short, with 10 bases between.

The chain has TRBV7-3 and TRBJ2-5; 7 nucleotides align to TRBD2. CDR3 size: 13 residues. Germline lookup yields CDR1 SGHTA and CDR2 FQGTGA. After removal of 5 bases from V and 5 bases from J, the junction contained 5 bases not matched to a gene. CDR3 loop: CASSRREWETQYF. CDR3 DNA sequence: TGTGCCAGCAGCAGGCGGGAGTGGGAGACCCAGTACTTC.

The chain uses TRBV7-9 and TRBJ1-4; 7 bases align to TRBD1. After removal of 5 bases from V and 5 bases from J, the junction contained 8 bases not matched to a gene. CDR1 and CDR2 from the germline V gene are SEHNR and FQNEAQ (reference sequence). The CDR3 contains 15 residues. DNA for the CDR3: TGTGCCAGCAGCCCCGATGGACAGGTCAATGAAAAACTGTTTTTT. Amino acid sequence: CASSPDGQVNEKLFF.

V gene TRBV11-3 combines with J gene TRBJ2-3; D perhaps matches TRBD1 (5 bases). The CDR3 totals 13 residues. With 5 bases removed from V and 3 bases from J, the gap between germline ends came to 9 bases. Per germline, CDR1 SGHNT and CDR2 YENEEA. CDR3 nucleotide sequence: TGTGCCAGCAGCCCTAGGACAACAGATACGCAGTATTTT. Its translation: CASSPRTTDTQYF.

The gene calls are TRBV5-1 and TRBJ2-7, with 10 bases aligning to TRBD1. V was clipped by 3 bases and J by 2 bases; unmatched bases: 8. Germline V gene lookup returns CDR1 SGHRS and CDR2 YFSETQ. CDR3 length equals 16 residues. The CDR3 sequence: CASSSKGQGTPYEQYF. In nucleotides, the CDR3 is TGCGCCAGCAGCTCTAAGGGACAGGGGACACCCTACGAGCAGTACTTC.

This chain uses TRBV5-6 with TRBJ1-5, with D unclear. V was cut by 0 bases and J by 5 bases, with 12 bases left in between. The CDR3 sequence is 15 residues long. Germline CDR1 SGHDT, CDR2 YYEEEE. CDR3 in amino acids: CASSLAGLGDQPQHF. The CDR3, as DNA: TGTGCCAGCAGCTTGGCGGGGTTAGGTGATCAGCCCCAGCATTTT.

The chain is built from TRBV3-1 (or the pseudogene TRBV3-2) and TRBJ2-5, with TRBD1 matching 9 bases. V dropped 0 bases and J dropped 11; count of bases not matched to a gene: 16. Germline CDR1 LGHDT, CDR2 YNNKEL (reference sequence). CDR3 length equals 17 residues. This CDR3 reads CASSQDGGQGLRWLQYF. The DNA of the CDR3 is TGTGCCAGCAGCCAAGATGGAGGACAGGGGCTACGGTGGTTGCAGTACTTC.